One and the same sample provided the 15 T cell receptor beta chains below, sequenced in a study of CD8+ T cells in alopecia areata. Sequencing templates came from extracted RNA that was reverse transcribed into cDNA. Only in-frame clones appear in the TCRdb table, and some are missing; sequencing was by immunoSEQ multiplex PCR. The sample has 200,000 to 250,000 clones, 45% to 70% seen once. The specimen was CD8+ T cells sorted from blood. The receptor set was obtained from a human donor in good health.

CDR3 amino acids: CASSPSAGTGSEAFF. CDR3 nucleotide sequence: TGTGCCAGCAGCCCATCGGCCGGGACAGGGTCTGAAGCTTTCTTT. The gene calls are TRBV14 and TRBJ1-1; the match to TRBD1 covers 9 bases. Germline-derived CDR1 and CDR2 are SGHDN and FVKESK. This CDR3 has 15 residues. J gave up 6 bases and V 4 bases, and 9 bases lay outside the gene matches.

This clone showed up just a few times. The rearrangement uses TRBV19 and TRBJ2-3; D is undetermined. The CDR3 consists of 15 residues. Between the trimmed V and J ends, which lost 7 bases and 0 bases, there was a span of 14 bases. In germline, CDR1 is LNHDA, CDR2 SQIVND (reference sequence). CDR3 DNA sequence: TGTGCCAGTACCCCACGCCTGACTAGCACAGATACGCAGTATTTT. This gives the protein CASTPRLTSTDTQYF.

This chain connects TRBV7-9 to TRBJ2-1; 7 bases agree with TRBD1. CDR3 length equals 13 residues. J gave up 8 bases and V 1 base, and 2 bases lay outside the gene matches. The germline V gene encodes CDR1 SEHNR and CDR2 FQNEAQ (reference sequence). The CDR3 here is CASSLGTGDEQFF. CDR3 DNA: TGTGCCAGCAGCTTAGGGACAGGCGATGAGCAGTTCTTC.

The V call is TRBV29-1, the J call TRBJ2-7; D uncertain. Germline CDR1 is SQVTM and CDR2 is ANQGSEA. This CDR3 comprises 12 residues. V dropped 4 bases and J dropped 4 bases, with 11 bases sitting between them. CDR3 DNA sequence: TGCAGCGTTGCCGCGGAAGGGTACGAGCAGTACTTC. This encodes CSVAAEGYEQYF.

The chain carries TRBV5-1 and TRBJ2-1, with TRBD2 matching over 7 bases. Trimming at V came to 0 bases and at J to 3 bases, leaving 3 bases not matched to a gene. This CDR3 is 15 amino acids long. The germline CDR1 and CDR2 sequences are SGHRS and YFSETQ. This CDR3 is CASSLGGGLYNEQFF. CDR3 nucleotides: TGCGCCAGCAGCTTGGGCGGGGGACTCTACAATGAGCAGTTCTTC.

The V and J genes are TRBV13 and TRBJ2-3; the match to TRBD2 covers 15 bases. Germline CDR1 PRHDT, CDR2 FYEKMQ (reference sequence). This CDR3 is built from 16 residues. Losses at the gene ends were 4 bases for V and 8 bases for J; bases not matched to a gene: 7. The CDR3 sequence is CASSSGTSGGLGTQYF. The CDR3 nucleotides are TGTGCCAGCAGCTCCGGGACTAGCGGGGGGCTGGGTACGCAGTATTTT.

This clone turned up a few times. The chain joins TRBV21-1 to TRBJ1-1; the tabulated D call, TRBD1, remains unverified against the DNA. TRBV21-1 is designated a pseudogene. This CDR3 is built from 14 residues. The CDR3 nucleotides are TGTGCCAGCAGCGAATCGACATCGAACACTGAAGCTTTCTTT. Translating it yields CASSESTSNTEAFF.

This clone was counted a few times. The gene calls are TRBV4-1 and TRBJ1-5, with unresolved D. This CDR3 has 14 residues. Germline values: CDR1 MGHRA, CDR2 YSYEKL. V was shortened by 4 bases and J by 8 bases, with 15 bases between the two germline ends. The CDR3 region has the DNA TGCGCCAGCAGCCTAGGGCAGGTTCGGGAGCCCCAGCATTTT. Amino acid sequence: CASSLGQVREPQHF.

This chain uses TRBV9 with TRBJ2-7; D might be TRBD2 (6 bases). Germline CDR1 and CDR2: SGDLS and YYNGEE. This CDR3 comprises 16 residues. The V end lost 0 bases, the J end lost 0 bases, and 13 bases lay between the germline ends. CDR3 protein: CASSVGPGENSYEQYF. CDR3 bases: TGTGCCAGCAGCGTAGGGCCGGGGGAAAACTCCTACGAGCAGTACTTC.

The chain carries TRBV6-6 and TRBJ1-1, with D unclear. V dropped 11 bases and J dropped 6 bases, with 10 bases sitting between them. The germline gives CDR1 MNHNY, CDR2 SVGAGI (reference sequence). This CDR3 is 10 amino acids long. The CDR3 bases are TGTGCCGCGGGTTTCCCTGAAGCTTTCTTT. Translation: CAAGFPEAFF.

This clone was seen a handful of times. This sequence joins TRBV6-4 and TRBJ2-3, with TRBD2 matching 8 bases. From germline, CDR1 is MRHNA and CDR2 SNTAGT. This CDR3 is built from 14 residues. Trimming cost V 5 bases and J 4 bases; bases outside gene matches: 5. The chain's CDR3 is CASSLSGGADTQYF. The CDR3 DNA is TGTGCCAGCAGTTTGTCGGGGGGGGCAGATACGCAGTATTTT.

This chain joins TRBV27 and TRBJ2-7, with 9 bases matching TRBD1. J was trimmed by 3 bases and V by 6 bases; bases with no gene match: 9. The CDR3 spans 15 residues. Germline V gives CDR1 MNHEY, CDR2 SMNVEV (reference sequence). The CDR3 protein is CASSPIGGQGYEQYF. The DNA of the CDR3 is TGTGCCAGCAGCCCCATAGGGGGACAGGGCTACGAGCAGTACTTC.

This clone was seen only a few times. This chain links TRBV13 with TRBJ2-5; D perhaps matches TRBD2 (6 bases). The germline V and J ends were trimmed by 5 bases and 4 bases, with 20 bases remaining between them. CDR1 PRHDT and CDR2 FYEKMQ come from the germline V gene (reference sequence). The CDR3 has 16 amino acids. CDR3 in amino acids: CASSSRRDSGRETQYF. The CDR3 nucleotides read TGTGCCAGCAGCAGCCGGAGGGATAGCGGAAGAGAGACCCAGTACTTC.

The chain joins TRBV7-3 to TRBJ2-1, with 7 bases matching TRBD1. This CDR3 comprises 16 residues. Germline V gene data show CDR1 as SGHTA and CDR2 as FQGTGA. The V segment lost 5 bases and the J segment 1 base; nucleotides outside the gene matches: 8. For the CDR3, the DNA is TGTGCCAGCAGCCCCCTAACAGGGGCTTCCTACAATGAGCAGTTCTTC. The encoded protein is CASSPLTGASYNEQFF.

The genes are TRBV29-1 and TRBJ1-2, with a possible D match to TRBD1 (5 bases). CDR1 and CDR2 from the germline V gene are SQVTM and ANQGSEA. Trimming pared 6 bases from V and 7 bases from J, leaving 15 bases between. The CDR3 consists of 12 residues. The CDR3 DNA is TGCAGCGTCCACGGGGGAGCGAGTGGCTACACCTTC. It specifies CSVHGGASGYTF. Based on the CDR3 plus reference TRBV29-1 and TRBJ1-2, the full variable domain is SAVISQKPSRDICQRGTSLTIQCQVDSQVTMMFWYRQQPGQSLTLIATANQGSEATYESGFVIDKFPISRPNLTFSTLTVSNMSPEDSSIYLCSVHGGASGYTFGSGTRLTVV.